This T cell receptor (beta chain) derives from a study of blood T cell repertoires in COVID-19. Original processing methods: Estimates of nucleated cell counts were drawn from the amplification of reference gene primers. The method was immunoSEQ multiplex PCR; TCRdb's version includes in-frame clones alone and lacks a portion of them. V and J calls and clone size follow that table, whereas D and trimming were derived from the DNA. Of about 160,000 clones listed, 85% to 95% are singletons. This clone was detected once. This clonotype was obtained from a woman aged 55-69 years with COVID-19, enrolled during active disease. Sequencing input: peripheral blood.

CDR3 residues: CASSLRTGETQYF. The CDR3 DNA reads TGCGCCAGCAGCCTGCGGACAGGGGAGACCCAGTACTTC. V gene TRBV5-1 combines with J gene TRBJ2-5; 8 nucleotides line up with TRBD1. Per germline, CDR1 SGHRS and CDR2 YFSETQ. V trimming: 4 bases; J trimming: 5 bases; junction bases outside the gene matches: 4. The CDR3 length is 13 residues.